This is a list of T cell receptor beta chains from one sample in a study of T cell clonotyping in hematopoietic cell transplantation. TCRdb keeps only in-frame clones here, not all; method: immunoSEQ multiplex PCR. The repertoire consists of roughly 40,000 clones, with roughly 96% occurring once and the leading ten covering 0.75% to 1%. What was sequenced was peripheral blood mononuclear cells. All receptors come from a man aged 30 to 39 in good health. Some clones in this sample may be carry-over from other donors' samples. The CDR3 runs from the conserved cysteine through the conserved F or W. Each record gives: J gene, D gene, V gene, clone size, CDR3 protein, CDR3 DNA. A D gene is named only where the DNA matches it firmly. Only part of the rows carry a size: once, few, many, or a class if the clone is expanded.

>TRBJ2-2|-|TRBV5-1|-
CASSPVGSNTGELFF
TGCGCCAGCAGCCCCGTGGGTAGCAACACCGGGGAGCTGTTTTTT
>TRBJ2-7|TRBD1|TRBV2|-
CASRGGQGTYEQYF
TGTGCCAGCAGGGGGGGACAGGGAACCTACGAGCAGTACTTC
>TRBJ2-7|-|TRBV11-3|-
CASTTDVAYEQYF
TGTGCCAGCACCACGGACGTAGCCTACGAGCAGTACTTC
>TRBJ2-4|-|TRBV29-1|-
CSVEGRSRDIQYF
TGCAGCGTTGAAGGGCGAAGTAGGGACATTCAGTACTTC
>TRBJ2-7|-|TRBV10-2|-
CASSDAGSSYEQYF
TGCGCCAGCAGTGATGCCGGATCCTCCTACGAGCAGTACTTC
>TRBJ2-2|-|TRBV4-1|-
CASTPSEGWTGELFF
TGCGCCAGCACCCCCTCGGAGGGGTGGACCGGGGAGCTGTTTTTT
>TRBJ2-7|-|TRBV7-9|-
CASSLVTDSISYEQYF
TGTGCCAGCAGCTTAGTCACGGACAGTATCTCCTACGAGCAGTACTTC
>TRBJ2-5|-|TRBV15|few
CATSRVYQETQYF
TGTGCCACCAGCAGAGTATACCAAGAGACCCAGTACTTC
>TRBJ2-5|-|TRBV11-2|once
CASSGRPGETQYF
TGTGCCAGCAGCGGACGGCCCGGGGAGACCCAGTACTTC
>TRBJ2-7|-|TRBV10-1|-
CASSDPGQGTYEQYF
TGCGCCAGCAGTGATCCCGGCCAGGGGACCTACGAGCAGTACTTC
>TRBJ2-1|TRBD2|TRBV5-4|-
CASSGPGTSRVEQFF
TGTGCCAGCAGCGGGCCCGGGACTAGCCGGGTTGAGCAGTTCTTC
>TRBJ1-5|-|TRBV10-3|-
CAIREGNLGQPQHF
TGTGCCATTAGGGAGGGGAATCTAGGTCAGCCCCAGCATTTT
>TRBJ2-3|-|TRBV19|-
CASSIGGVADTQYF
TGTGCCAGTAGTATAGGAGGAGTCGCAGATACGCAGTATTTT
>TRBJ2-4|TRBD1|TRBV5-1|-
CASSTVTGTGGNIQYF
TGCGCCAGCAGCACGGTGACCGGGACAGGGGGAAACATTCAGTACTTC
>TRBJ1-2|-|TRBV6-1|-
CASSEGQFLNYGYTF
TGTGCCAGCAGTGAAGGACAATTTCTTAACTATGGCTACACCTTC
>TRBJ1-5|TRBD1|TRBV15|-
CATSNGQGRLFNQPQHF
TGTGCCACCAGCAACGGACAGGGCAGGCTTTTTAATCAGCCCCAGCATTTT
>TRBJ2-1|TRBD1|TRBV11-3|once
CASSLGGTGSFNEQFF
TGTGCCAGCAGCTTAGGGGGGACAGGGTCGTTCAATGAGCAGTTCTTC
>TRBJ1-3|-|TRBV19|-
CASSTRGQSSGNTIYF
TGTGCCAGTAGTACGCGTGGACAGAGCTCTGGAAACACCATATATTTT
>TRBJ2-5|-|TRBV10-2|few
CASSGDIQETQYF
TGCGCCAGCAGTGGAGACATCCAAGAGACCCAGTACTTC
>TRBJ2-2|-|TRBV19|-
CASISRRQGGTGELFF
TGTGCCAGTATTTCCCGTCGTCAGGGGGGGACCGGGGAGCTGTTTTTT
>TRBJ2-2|-|TRBV5-1|-
CASSGPGLPPNTGELFF
TGCGCCAGCAGCGGCCCGGGACTCCCGCCGAACACCGGGGAGCTGTTTTTT
>TRBJ2-1|-|TRBV6-5|-
CASSSGLLGEQFF
TGTGCCAGCAGTTCGGGACTCCTGGGTGAGCAGTTCTTC
>TRBJ1-1|-|TRBV9|-
CASSEGGGAGTEAFF
TGTGCCAGCAGCGAGGGGGGGGGCGCAGGTACTGAAGCTTTCTTT
>TRBJ2-5|TRBD2|TRBV11-2|-
CASKGRGTKGLFNVETQYF
TGTGCCAGCAAGGGACGGGGGACTAAAGGACTATTTAACGTGGAGACCCAGTACTTC
>TRBJ2-5|TRBD2|TRBV11-3|-
CASSLQSGGAGETQYF
TGTGCCAGCAGCTTACAGAGCGGGGGCGCAGGGGAGACCCAGTACTTC
>TRBJ2-7|-|TRBV2|-
CASTEGPGAGSYEQYF
TGTGCCAGCACCGAAGGGCCAGGGGCAGGGTCCTACGAGCAGTACTTC
>TRBJ2-7|TRBD1|TRBV6-5|-
CASKYGQGIGEQYF
TGTGCCAGCAAATATGGACAGGGTATTGGGGAGCAGTACTTC
>TRBJ1-1|-|TRBV29-1|-
CSVATAFEAFF
TGCAGCGTTGCGACAGCCTTTGAAGCTTTCTTT